This T cell receptor (beta chain) emerged from a study of cytomegalovirus exposure and HLA in healthy donors. Study-level information: One earlier analysis, a look at about 179 million T cells, found approximately 120 million unique TCR beta sequences.

Primers: 60 Vbeta forward and 13 Jbeta reverse. Profiled with immunoSEQ multiplex PCR; TCRdb holds only in-frame clones, not every one. The sample yields roughly 130,000 clones, roughly two thirds seen once. Trimming removed 2 bases at V and 3 bases at J, with 17 bases between. CDR3 length: 16 amino acids. CDR1 is MNHEY, CDR2 SVGAGI, per germline. Study results and limitations: Analyzed later, association rates of TCRs varied across HLA loci, with DRB1 most and HLA-C fewest. Later findings reportedly placed an Asian-associated ancestry cluster below the approximately 650-donor mean for N-insertions.

Details on this clone: Its specificity is not known.

Sequenced input: PBMCs. This clonotype originated in a man aged 30 to 45 in good health and CMV-seropositive. The chain joins TRBV6-5 to TRBJ2-7; weak D call: TRBD1 (5 bases). The CDR3 sequence: CASSYQQAQALYEQYF. The CDR3 coding sequence is TGTGCCAGCAGTTACCAACAGGCTCAGGCACTCTACGAGCAGTACTTC.